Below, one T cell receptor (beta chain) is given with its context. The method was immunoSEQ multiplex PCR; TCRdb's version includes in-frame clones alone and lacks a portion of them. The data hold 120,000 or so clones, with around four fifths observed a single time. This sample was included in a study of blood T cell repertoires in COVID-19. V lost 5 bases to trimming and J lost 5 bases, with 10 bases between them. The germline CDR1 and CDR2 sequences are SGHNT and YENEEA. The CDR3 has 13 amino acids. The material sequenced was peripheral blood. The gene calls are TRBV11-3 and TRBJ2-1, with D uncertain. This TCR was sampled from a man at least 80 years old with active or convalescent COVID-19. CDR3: CASSRGWDNEQFF. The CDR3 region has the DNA TGTGCCAGCAGCCGAGGCTGGGACAATGAGCAGTTCTTC. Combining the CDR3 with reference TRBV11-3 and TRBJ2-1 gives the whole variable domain EAGVVQSPRYKIIEKKQPVAFWCNPISGHNTLYWYLQNLGQGPELLIRYENEEAVDDSQLPKDRFSAERLKGVDSTLKIQPAELGDSAVYLCASSRGWDNEQFFGPGTRLTVL.